This entry describes one T cell receptor (beta chain). Its target is not known. Germline-derived CDR1 and CDR2 are SNHLY and FYNNEI. The CDR3 length is 14 residues. J was trimmed by 3 bases and V by 7 bases; bases with no gene match: 6. The sample belongs to a study of cytomegalovirus exposure and HLA in healthy donors. Findings of the study overall: CMV serostatus was the only immune exposure information that was available. The authors confirmed in vitro that a few CMV-associated chains were specific for CMV antigens. Later, an analysis found that common viral pathogens appeared to be linked with several of the most significant clusters.

PCR employed 60 Vbeta and 13 Jbeta primers. Method: immunoSEQ multiplex PCR; TCRdb's copy keeps in-frame clones and lacks some. The top ten clones hold 0.2% to 0.3% of a sample with 200,000 to 300,000 clones, approximately 85% of them seen once. This clonotype was obtained from a girl aged 2 to 10 in good health and CMV-seronegative. The sample taken for sequencing was PBMCs. V is TRBV2 and J is TRBJ1-5; 7 bases are shared with TRBD1. The CDR3 loop is CASTWDSYNQPQHF. The DNA of the CDR3 is TGTGCCAGCACCTGGGACAGCTACAATCAGCCCCAGCATTTT.